This T cell receptor (beta chain) was captured in a study of T cell repertoires in cytomegalovirus infection. The overall study: CMV infection together with matching HLA type was indicated by public TCR beta signatures. Study outcomes and limitations: HLA-C-restricted CMV clonotypes gave the most frequent clonotype in two of eight donors. The cumulative frequency of public TCR beta families distinguished individuals who carried CMV together with the relevant HLA.

V shed 3 bases and J 3 bases; nucleotides not matched to a gene: 6. The germline V gene encodes CDR1 KGHSH and CDR2 LQKENI. This CDR3 comprises 16 residues. The table lists this clonotype with a few counts. Antigen specificity is unknown. TCRdb reprocessed the reads via MiXCR and lists one record per CDR3 protein. The sample carries roughly 800,000 distinct CDR3 sequences, 25% to 30% recorded once. The sequenced sample was cultured CD8+ T cells from PBMCs, obtained from culture after CMV antigen stimulation. The sequence was collected from a human donor in good health (CMV status not recorded). Some clones in this sample may be carry-over from other donors' samples. The chain carries TRBV18 and TRBJ2-7; 12 bases are a match to TRBD2. The DNA for the CDR3 is TGTGCCAGCTCACCCCGACTAGCGGGGGTTAACTACGAGCAGTACTTC. This encodes CASSPRLAGVNYEQYF.